Listed here are 9 T cell receptor beta chains from one sample, sequenced in a study of quantifying T cell responses using KT2 cells. Across the whole study: RNA was reverse transcribed with TCR alpha and beta constant-region primers.

An oligo carrying a UMI was ligated to the cDNA 3' end. The first PCR ran roughly 4 cycles with an equimolar RC1.1 and RC1.2 beta primer mix. One entry per CDR3 protein results from TCRdb running MiXCR on the UMI-ligation and nested PCR reads. The sample holds roughly 50,000 distinct CDR3 sequences; around an eighth are singletons and the top ten take roughly 9%. The specimen was PBMCs spiked with cells of the T cell clone KT2. These TCRs come from a human donor.

This clonotype showed up many times. This chain links TRBV12-3 or TRBV12-4 with TRBJ2-2, with D uncertain. V lost 6 bases and J lost 1, with 12 bases in between. The CDR3 loop spans 15 amino acids. The CDR3 protein is CASSRDTLNTGELFF. In DNA, the CDR3 is TGTGCCAGCAGCAGAGACACGCTGAACACCGGGGAGCTGTTTTTT.

The table lists this clonotype with a few counts. This chain uses TRBV12-3 or TRBV12-4 with TRBJ2-3; no clear D. This CDR3 has 14 residues. Between the trimmed V and J ends, which lost 1 base and 0 bases, there was a span of 5 bases. The CDR3 region has the DNA TGTGCCAGCAGTTTAGTGGAGAGCACAGATACGCAGTATTTT. It is translated as CASSLVESTDTQYF.

This clonotype was seen once. Possible read error: a much larger clone is one base away. The V call is TRBV10-2, the J call TRBJ1-1; 9 nucleotides line up with TRBD1. Germline CDR1 reads WSHSY; CDR2 reads SAAADI. This CDR3 region has 15 residues. The CDR3 loop is CATSGPDRGSTVAFF. The CDR3 coding sequence is TGCGCCACCTCGGGGCCTGACAGGGGGAGTACTGTAGCTTTCTTT.

This clonotype has ten or more counts. The chain joins TRBV12-3 or TRBV12-4 to TRBJ2-1; D is perhaps TRBD1 (6 bases). This CDR3 spans 15 amino acids. The V gene lost 4 bases and the J gene lost 0 bases, with 10 bases spanning the gap. CDR3 nucleotide sequence: TGTGCCAGCAGTTACAGGGCCAGCTCCTACAATGAGCAGTTCTTC. Translation: CASSYRASSYNEQFF.

This clonotype was detected many times. CDR3 protein: CASSQGGGYNEQFF. Here the CDR3 DNA reads TGCGCCAGCAGCCAAGGTGGTGGATACAATGAGCAGTTCTTC. The chain carries TRBV4-1 and TRBJ2-1; D uncertain. V gave up 1 base and J gave up 4 bases, with 8 bases separating them. Germline CDR1 MGHRA, CDR2 YSYEKL. There are 14 residues in the CDR3.

The V and J genes are TRBV19 and TRBJ2-7; 9 bases line up with TRBD1. The junction had 2 bases not matched to a gene; V was cut back by 5 bases and J by 3 bases. The germline V gene encodes CDR1 LNHDA and CDR2 SQIVND (reference sequence). The CDR3 loop spans 13 amino acids. Here the CDR3 DNA reads TGTGCCAGTAGTGTGACAGGGGGCTACGAGCAGTACTTC. This translates into CASSVTGGYEQYF.

This chain uses TRBV6-1 with TRBJ1-3; TRBD1 aligns across 7 bases. The germline V gene has CDR1 MNHNS and CDR2 SASEGT. The CDR3 length is 17 residues. V was pared by 5 bases and J by 0 bases, with 10 bases of the junction left unmatched. The CDR3 DNA reads TGTGCCAGCAGTAGGACAGGACCGCGAAGCTCTGGAAACACCATATATTTT. This sequence encodes CASSRTGPRSSGNTIYF.

The rearrangement uses TRBV10-3 and TRBJ2-7; TRBD2 matches at 9 bases. CDR1 ENHRY and CDR2 SYGVKD come from the germline V gene. V shed 2 bases and J 4 bases; nucleotides not matched to a gene: 6. This CDR3 has 15 residues. CDR3 in amino acids: CAISESVAGAYEQYF. The CDR3 DNA is TGTGCCATCAGTGAGAGCGTAGCGGGAGCGTACGAGCAGTACTTC.

For the CDR3, the DNA is TGCAGTGCGAACGGATACGAGCAGTTCTTC. This sequence encodes CSANGYEQFF. The chain joins TRBV20-1 to TRBJ2-1; no reliable D call. The CDR3 extends over 10 amino acids. V gave up 6 bases and J gave up 10 bases, with 10 bases separating them. CDR1 and CDR2 from the germline V gene are DFQATT and SNEGSKA (reference sequence).